This record looks at one T cell receptor beta chain sequence and its context. The sample comes from a study of T cell changes during pregnancy in multiple sclerosis. V shed 1 base and J shed 0 bases, with 10 bases lying between them. In germline, CDR1 is MNHNS, CDR2 SASEGT. The CDR3 extends over 16 amino acids. Using immunoSEQ multiplex PCR, the repertoire was profiled, and TCRdb retains in-frame clones only, with some absent. Of about 21,000 clones in the sample, roughly 90% were seen once. The clonotype comes from a female donor with multiple sclerosis, enrolled in a pregnancy study. The specimen was CD4+ T cells from peripheral blood mononuclear cells, collected in the third trimester of pregnancy. The chain combines TRBV6-1 with TRBJ1-3, with TRBD1 as a possible D gene (6 bases). CDR3 DNA: TGTGCCAGCAGTGAAGTCAGGGGCGGCTCTGGAAACACCATATATTTT. Translated: CASSEVRGGSGNTIYF.